These 30 T cell receptor beta chains originate from one sample sequenced in a study of blood T cell repertoires in COVID-19. TCRdb's table, derived via immunoSEQ multiplex PCR, lists solely in-frame clones and lacks some. The table lists about 230,000 clones, about 85% of them singletons. Sequenced: peripheral blood. All receptors come from a man aged 35 to 55 with acute or convalescent COVID-19.

For the CDR3, the DNA is TGTGCCAGCAGCCAAGACCAGCGGGGGGGCCTTACCGGGGAGCTGTTTTTT. Protein sequence: CASSQDQRGGLTGELFF. The chain carries TRBV4-2 and TRBJ2-2; 10 positions agree with TRBD2. CDR3 size: 17 residues. The V segment lost 0 bases and the J segment 5 bases; nucleotides outside the gene matches: 6. Germline V gene data show CDR1 as LGHNA and CDR2 as YNFKEQ.

The V gene is TRBV24-1, the J gene TRBJ2-7; maybe TRBD2 (7 bases). Germline CDR1 reads KGHDR; CDR2 reads SFDVKD. CDR3 length equals 13 residues. Between the trimmed V and J ends, which lost 6 bases and 3 bases, there was a span of 11 bases. This CDR3 is CATSPGGNYEQYF. The CDR3 DNA is TGTGCCACCAGTCCGGGGGGCAACTACGAGCAGTACTTC.

The genes are TRBV29-1 and TRBJ2-3, with 7 nucleotides matching TRBD2. CDR3 length equals 12 residues. The germline V gene encodes CDR1 SQVTM and CDR2 ANQGSEA. Losses at the gene ends were 4 bases for V and 4 bases for J; bases not matched to a gene: 2. The CDR3 spells CSVAGGPDTQYF. The CDR3 nucleotides are TGCAGCGTTGCGGGAGGACCAGATACGCAGTATTTT.

This rearrangement joins TRBV6-4 to TRBJ1-2; 11 bases line up with TRBD1. CDR3 length equals 15 residues. Germline CDR1 reads MRHNA; CDR2 reads SNTAGT. Losses at the gene ends were 4 bases for V and 4 bases for J; bases not matched to a gene: 5. CDR3 nucleotide sequence: TGTGCCAGCAGTGCCGGGACAGGGGGAATCTATGGCTACACCTTC. Amino acids: CASSAGTGGIYGYTF.

The chain employs TRBV9 and TRBJ2-3; D call uncertain. Germline CDR1 and CDR2: SGDLS and YYNGEE. V lost 1 base and J 2 bases, leaving 8 bases between the germline ends. The CDR3 is made up of 14 amino acids. The CDR3 DNA follows: TGTGCCAGCAGCGTAAGCGATTACACAGATACGCAGTATTTT. Translated: CASSVSDYTDTQYF.

The gene calls are TRBV6-5 and TRBJ1-1, with 7 bases lining up with TRBD1. The length of the CDR3 is 14 residues. Looked up from germline, CDR1 is MNHEY and CDR2 is SVGAGI. Unmatched junction bases numbered 2, after V lost 0 bases and J lost 4 bases. CDR3 nucleotides: TGTGCCAGCAGTTACTCTTCAGGGGGCACTGAAGCTTTCTTT. Translating gives CASSYSSGGTEAFF.

This sequence joins TRBV28 and TRBJ1-3, with a possible D match to TRBD1 (5 bases). From germline, CDR1 is MDHEN and CDR2 SYDVKM. V gave up 5 bases and J gave up 2 bases, with 10 bases separating them. The CDR3 loop spans 14 amino acids. CDR3: CASSNGGTGNTIYF. The CDR3 region has the DNA TGTGCCAGCAGTAACGGGGGGACTGGAAACACCATATATTTT.

The V gene is TRBV6-2 or TRBV6-3, the J gene TRBJ1-2; TRBD1 aligns across 11 bases. Germline V CDR1 and CDR2: MNHEY, SVGEGT. CDR3 size: 13 residues. The J segment lost 8 bases and the V segment lost 6 bases, leaving 5 bases of the junction unmatched. CDR3 amino acids: CASSWTGGRGYTF. CDR3 coding DNA: TGTGCCAGCAGCTGGACAGGGGGCAGGGGCTACACCTTC.

This clone was picked up one time. The chain uses TRBV7-2 and TRBJ1-4; tentative D call: TRBD1 (5 bases). CDR3 size: 15 residues. The V gene's germline CDR1 is SGHTA and CDR2 FQGNSA. Trimming took off 5 bases at V and 3 bases at J, with 13 bases between the two ends. As DNA, the CDR3 is TGTGCCAGCAGCAACTCACAGGCGTCTAATGAAAAACTGTTTTTT. Protein product: CASSNSQASNEKLFF.

The chain employs TRBV6-5 and TRBJ1-2, with TRBD1 matching over 7 bases. J lost 12 bases, V lost 2 bases, and 18 bases had no gene match. The CDR3 totals 16 residues. CDR1 is MNHEY, CDR2 SVGAGI, per germline. CDR3 nucleotide sequence: TGTGCCAGCAGTTACCCAAAAATAGGAGGGGGCTTCTTCCACACCTTC. Translated: CASSYPKIGGGFFHTF.

A note on this clone: Other DNA sequences in this sample translate to the same CDR3. V gene TRBV3-1 (or the pseudogene TRBV3-2) combines with J gene TRBJ1-6; D perhaps matches TRBD1 (6 bases). Germline V lookup: CDR1 LGHDT, CDR2 YNNKEL (reference sequence). The germline V and J ends were trimmed by 1 base and 6 bases, with 7 bases remaining between them. CDR3 length: 14 residues. CDR3 nucleotides: TGTGCCAGCAGCCAAGGCAGGGGTAATTCACCCCTCCACTTT. This translates into CASSQGRGNSPLHF.

In its sample, this clone was seen once. This chain connects TRBV25-1 to TRBJ2-5, with TRBD1 matching 8 bases. Trimming removed 6 bases from V and 5 bases from J; junction bases left unmatched: 8. Germline V CDR1 and CDR2: MGHDK, SYGVNS. The CDR3 covers 14 residues. This CDR3 is CASSQGAVWETQYF. The DNA of the CDR3 is TGTGCCAGCAGCCAGGGGGCGGTTTGGGAGACCCAGTACTTC. The complete variable domain, with remaining parts taken from reference TRBV25-1 and TRBJ2-5, reads EADIYQTPRYLVIGTGKKITLECSQTMGHDKMYWYQQDPGMELHLIHYSYGVNSTEKGDLSSESTVSRIRTEHFPLTLESARPSHTSQYLCASSQGAVWETQYFGPGTRLLVL.

This sequence joins TRBV7-9 and TRBJ2-7; D remains ambiguous. V was trimmed by 1 base and J by 1 base, leaving 5 bases between them. The CDR3 has 13 residues. Looked up from germline, CDR1 is SEHNR and CDR2 is FQNEAQ (reference sequence). CDR3 sequence (DNA): TGTGCCAGCAGCTTAGATCCATCCTACGAGCAGTACTTC. Translated: CASSLDPSYEQYF.

This chain joins TRBV6-5 and TRBJ1-1; no reliable D call. V lost 10 bases and J lost 1, with 7 bases in between. CDR1 is MNHEY, CDR2 SVGAGI, per germline. The CDR3 extends over 11 amino acids. CDR3 protein: CATTGNTEAFF. As DNA, the CDR3 is TGTGCCACGACGGGGAACACTGAAGCTTTCTTT.

The CDR3 DNA reads as TGTGCCACCAGCAGTCCCTGGGGAGGGACAGGGGATAATACCGGGGAGCTGTTTTTT. Amino acid sequence: CATSSPWGGTGDNTGELFF. The chain combines TRBV15 with TRBJ2-2; 10 bases map to TRBD1. Germline CDR1 reads LNHNV; CDR2 reads YYDKDF (reference sequence). CDR3 length: 19 amino acids. The junction had 15 bases not matched to a gene; V was cut back by 3 bases and J by 5 bases.

A word on this clone: Other DNA sequences within the sample encode an identical CDR3. The chain combines TRBV11-2 with TRBJ1-2, with 7 bases that match TRBD1. In germline, CDR1 is SGHAT, CDR2 FQNNGV. Germline trimming cut 5 bases from V and 4 bases from J; bases unmatched to any gene: 4. The CDR3 runs 13 residues. CDR3 sequence (DNA): TGTGCCAGCAGCCGAACAGGGGCCTATGGCTACACCTTC. Encoded protein: CASSRTGAYGYTF.

This clone was seen only once. J is TRBJ2-2 and V is TRBV28, with 7 bases that match TRBD2. Germline loops: CDR1 MDHEN, CDR2 SYDVKM. V gave up 2 bases and J gave up 2 bases; unmatched junction bases: 8. The CDR3 is 17 amino acids. The CDR3 is CASSLDRGGGNTGELFF. DNA of the CDR3: TGTGCCAGCAGTTTAGATAGAGGCGGGGGTAACACCGGGGAGCTGTTTTTT.

This chain links TRBV3-1 (or the pseudogene TRBV3-2) with TRBJ2-5; TRBD2 agrees at 8 bases. The CDR3 has 17 amino acids. J lost 4 bases, V lost 0 bases, and 10 bases had no gene match. Looked up from germline, CDR1 is LGHDT and CDR2 is YNNKEL (reference sequence). The DNA for the CDR3 is TGTGCCAGCAGCCAAGAACGTACCGGGGGGGTCATAGAGACCCAGTACTTC. It yields the protein CASSQERTGGVIETQYF.

The chain couples TRBV6-6 to TRBJ1-6; 9 bases agree with TRBD1. From germline, CDR1 is MNHNY and CDR2 SVGAGI (reference sequence). CDR3 size: 16 residues. With V trimmed by 7 bases and J by 7 bases, 11 bases remained unmatched. The CDR3 loop reads CASTLQTGGTNSPLHF. The CDR3 coding sequence is TGTGCCAGCACCTTACAGACAGGGGGTACCAATTCACCCCTCCACTTT.

This chain links TRBV6-7 with TRBJ2-7; no reliable D call. TRBV6-7 belongs to the ORF category, with a function that is uncertain. Between the trimmed V and J ends, which lost 4 bases and 0 bases, there was a span of 10 bases. This CDR3 has 14 residues. The CDR3 reads CASSSRRSSYEQYF. In DNA, the CDR3 is TGTGCCAGCAGTTCTCGACGGAGCTCCTACGAGCAGTACTTC.

The gene calls are TRBV7-3 and TRBJ2-3; D perhaps matches TRBD2 (5 bases). Germline-derived CDR1 and CDR2 are SGHTA and FQGTGA. The CDR3 is 15 residues long. V lost 5 bases and J 6 bases, leaving 18 bases between the germline ends. This chain's CDR3 is CASSPLGGVKDTQYF. The CDR3 DNA reads as TGTGCCAGCAGCCCTCTAGGAGGAGTCAAGGATACGCAGTATTTT.

This clone came up once. This chain joins TRBV7-2 and TRBJ2-3; 11 nucleotides match TRBD2. This CDR3 has 16 amino acids. Germline V lookup: CDR1 SGHTA, CDR2 FQGNSA. J lost 2 bases, V lost 6 bases, and 7 bases had no gene match. This CDR3 reads CASSQGGLADTDTQYF. The CDR3 DNA reads TGTGCCAGCAGTCAAGGGGGACTAGCGGACACAGATACGCAGTATTTT.

The rearrangement uses TRBV5-1 and TRBJ1-3; 9 nucleotides line up with TRBD1. V was pared by 0 bases and J by 3 bases, with 7 bases of the junction left unmatched. Germline values: CDR1 SGHRS, CDR2 YFSETQ. The CDR3 consists of 17 residues. CDR3 coding DNA: TGCGCCAGCAGCTTGGAAACGGGACAGGGCTATGGAAACACCATATATTTT. Residues: CASSLETGQGYGNTIYF. Combining the CDR3 with reference TRBV5-1 and TRBJ1-3 gives the whole variable domain KAGVTQTPRYLIKTRGQQVTLSCSPISGHRSVSWYQQTPGQGLQFLFEYFSETQRNKGNFPGRFSGRQFSNSRSEMNVSTLELGDSALYLCASSLETGQGYGNTIYFGEGSWLTVV.

V and J are TRBV28 and TRBJ1-5; maybe TRBD1 (5 bases). This CDR3 contains 13 residues. The V and J ends lost 6 bases and 3 bases respectively, with 9 bases between them. Germline CDR1 reads MDHEN; CDR2 reads SYDVKM. The CDR3 sequence is CASSPGNNQPQHF. As DNA, the CDR3 is TGTGCCAGCAGCCCAGGGAACAATCAGCCCCAGCATTTT. Full variable domain (missing parts from reference TRBV28 and TRBJ1-5): DVKVTQSSRYLVKRTGEKVFLECVQDMDHENMFWYRQDPGLGLRLIYFSYDVKMKEKGDIPEGYSVSREKKERFSLILESASTNQTSMYLCASSPGNNQPQHFGDGTRLSIL.

J is TRBJ2-1 and V is TRBV9; 9 positions match TRBD2. Germline values: CDR1 SGDLS, CDR2 YYNGEE. V shed 3 bases, J shed 10 bases, and the junction held 11 bases outside the gene matches. This CDR3 is built from 15 residues. The CDR3 coding sequence is TGTGCCAGCAGCGCGGCCGGGACTAGCATTCTGGAGCAGTTCTTC. Amino acid sequence: CASSAAGTSILEQFF.

The V gene is TRBV6-6, the J gene TRBJ2-5; D might be TRBD1 (5 bases). This CDR3 comprises 15 residues. Germline CDR1 reads MNHNY; CDR2 reads SVGAGI (reference sequence). Trimming removed 4 bases at V and 4 bases at J, with 16 bases between. CDR3 sequence (DNA): TGTGCCAGCAGTTCGGACATCTCCCGCGGAGAGACCCAGTACTTC. As protein: CASSSDISRGETQYF.

The chain combines TRBV3-1 (or the pseudogene TRBV3-2) with TRBJ2-7, with TRBD2 matching 15 bases. Germline-derived CDR1 and CDR2 are LGHDT and YNNKEL (reference sequence). The CDR3 loop spans 15 amino acids. V gave up 4 bases and J gave up 7 bases; unmatched junction bases: 5. CDR3 coding DNA: TGTGCCAGCAGCCGCGGCGGGACTAGCGGGGGGGAGCAGTACTTC. Residues: CASSRGGTSGGEQYF.

The V call is TRBV3-1 (or the pseudogene TRBV3-2), the J call TRBJ1-2; D is uncertain. CDR1 and CDR2 from the germline V gene are LGHDT and YNNKEL (reference sequence). The CDR3 contains 14 residues. Trimming removed 1 base from V and 3 bases from J, with 9 bases in between. The CDR3 reads CASSQVSEYYGYTF. The DNA for the CDR3 is TGTGCCAGCAGCCAAGTGTCGGAGTACTATGGCTACACCTTC.

This chain joins TRBV11-1 and TRBJ1-1; 7 bases fit TRBD1. CDR1 is SGHAT, CDR2 FQDESV, per germline (reference sequence). CDR3 size: 14 residues. After removal of 5 bases from V and 1 base from J, the junction contained 4 bases not matched to a gene. This CDR3 is CASSGRGTNTEAFF. The DNA for the CDR3 is TGTGCCAGCAGCGGCAGGGGGACGAACACTGAAGCTTTCTTT.

The chain has TRBV6-5 and TRBJ1-1; TRBD1 might be the D (6 bases). Germline loops: CDR1 MNHEY, CDR2 SVGAGI. Trimming shortened V by 5 bases and J by 3 bases, and 13 bases separated the two germline ends. The CDR3 sequence is 14 residues long. CDR3 loop: CASSRQARYTEAFF. CDR3 in DNA: TGTGCCAGCAGTAGACAGGCTCGGTACACTGAAGCTTTCTTT.